A selection of T cell receptor beta chains follows, all from one sample in a study of a mutant IDH1 vaccine in newly diagnosed glioma. Their target antigens are unknown. Method: immunoSEQ multiplex PCR; TCRdb's copy keeps in-frame clones and lacks some. The sample has 50,000 to 70,000 clones, 80% to 85% seen once; the top ten hold about 3.2%. Specimen: PBMCs, collected from a glioma patient whose treatment included an IDH1 peptide vaccine. The receptors stem from a woman between 50 and 59 years old with glioma. Each CDR3 is given with its conserved first and last residue. The order of the fields is CDR3 protein, CDR3 DNA, J gene, clone size, D gene, V gene. D genes are given only for firm matches. Some rows mark clone size as missing; the rest say once, few, many or name a class of expanded clone.

CDR3aa: CASSQGQANSPLHF
CDR3nt: TGCGCCAGCAGCCAGGGACAAGCTAATTCACCCCTCCACTTT
j_gene: TRBJ1-6
abundance: .
d_gene: .
v_gene: TRBV4-3

CDR3aa: CASSQGQGRGYTF
CDR3nt: TGTGCCAGCAGTCAGGGACAGGGAAGAGGCTACACCTTC
j_gene: TRBJ1-2
abundance: .
d_gene: TRBD1
v_gene: TRBV2

CDR3aa: CATSPGGTTEAFF
CDR3nt: TGTGCCACCTCCCCCGGGGGAACCACTGAAGCTTTCTTT
j_gene: TRBJ1-1
abundance: .
d_gene: .
v_gene: TRBV25-1

CDR3aa: CASSPNQQSPLHF
CDR3nt: TGTGCCAGCAGCCCCAATCAGCAATCACCCCTCCACTTT
j_gene: TRBJ1-6
abundance: .
d_gene: .
v_gene: TRBV7-8

CDR3aa: CASSIVGRGKAFF
CDR3nt: TGTGCCAGTAGTATCGTGGGCAGGGGCAAGGCTTTCTTT
j_gene: TRBJ1-1
abundance: once
d_gene: .
v_gene: TRBV19

CDR3aa: CATSRDSRNSPLHF
CDR3nt: TGTGCCACCAGCAGAGATTCAAGAAATTCACCCCTCCACTTT
j_gene: TRBJ1-6
abundance: once
d_gene: .
v_gene: TRBV15

CDR3aa: CASSVGTGGYYGYTF
CDR3nt: TGTGCCAGCAGCGTAGGGACAGGGGGCTATTATGGCTACACCTTC
j_gene: TRBJ1-2
abundance: .
d_gene: TRBD1
v_gene: TRBV9

CDR3aa: CASTARYQETQYF
CDR3nt: TGTGCCAGCACTGCGCGGTACCAAGAGACCCAGTACTTC
j_gene: TRBJ2-5
abundance: .
d_gene: .
v_gene: TRBV6-5

CDR3aa: CASSLTVNNEQFF
CDR3nt: TGTGCCAGCAGCTTGACAGTCAACAATGAGCAGTTCTTC
j_gene: TRBJ2-1
abundance: .
d_gene: .
v_gene: TRBV5-6

CDR3aa: CASKGRTNEKLFF
CDR3nt: TGTGCCAGCAAGGGGAGAACTAATGAAAAACTGTTTTTT
j_gene: TRBJ1-4
abundance: .
d_gene: .
v_gene: TRBV6-5

CDR3aa: CASCHRSSYNEQFF
CDR3nt: TGTGCCAGCTGCCATCGAAGCTCCTACAATGAGCAGTTCTTC
j_gene: TRBJ2-1
abundance: .
d_gene: .
v_gene: TRBV6-5

CDR3aa: CASSDGTSEGETQYF
CDR3nt: TGTGCCAGCAGTGACGGGACTAGCGAAGGAGAGACCCAGTACTTC
j_gene: TRBJ2-5
abundance: .
d_gene: TRBD2
v_gene: TRBV27

CDR3aa: CASSQDRGGPYGYTF
CDR3nt: TGCGCCAGCAGCCAAGATAGGGGGGGGCCCTATGGCTACACCTTC
j_gene: TRBJ1-2
abundance: .
d_gene: .
v_gene: TRBV4-3

CDR3aa: CASSPGESSYNEQFF
CDR3nt: TGTGCCAGCAGCCCTGGGGAGAGCTCCTACAATGAGCAGTTCTTC
j_gene: TRBJ2-1
abundance: .
d_gene: .
v_gene: TRBV14

CDR3aa: CASSSGTGADTGELFF
CDR3nt: TGTGCCAGCAGCTCAGGGACAGGGGCGGACACCGGGGAGCTGTTTTTT
j_gene: TRBJ2-2
abundance: .
d_gene: TRBD1
v_gene: TRBV5-6

CDR3aa: CASSLVGNYEQYF
CDR3nt: TGTGCCAGCAGCTTGGTAGGGAACTACGAGCAGTACTTC
j_gene: TRBJ2-7
abundance: .
d_gene: .
v_gene: TRBV5-6

CDR3aa: CASSEQQGFGQPQHF
CDR3nt: TGTGCCAGCAGTGAACAACAGGGTTTTGGGCAGCCCCAGCATTTT
j_gene: TRBJ1-5
abundance: .
d_gene: .
v_gene: TRBV27

CDR3aa: CAISQQGDRQPQHF
CDR3nt: TGTGCCATCAGCCAACAGGGGGACCGTCAGCCCCAGCATTTT
j_gene: TRBJ1-5
abundance: few
d_gene: TRBD1
v_gene: TRBV10-3

CDR3aa: CASSYSGQLNTEAFF
CDR3nt: TGTGCCAGCAGTTACTCGGGTCAGCTGAACACTGAAGCTTTCTTT
j_gene: TRBJ1-1
abundance: .
d_gene: .
v_gene: TRBV6-6

CDR3aa: CAWQKKSGQPQHF
CDR3nt: TGTGCCTGGCAGAAGAAGTCGGGGCAGCCCCAGCATTTT
j_gene: TRBJ1-5
abundance: few
d_gene: .
v_gene: TRBV30

CDR3aa: CASSLQYEQYF
CDR3nt: TGTGCCAGCAGCTTACAATACGAGCAGTACTTC
j_gene: TRBJ2-7
abundance: .
d_gene: .
v_gene: TRBV7-9

CDR3aa: CASSLEWNTGELFF
CDR3nt: TGCGCCAGCAGCTTGGAGTGGAACACCGGGGAGCTGTTTTTT
j_gene: TRBJ2-2
abundance: once
d_gene: .
v_gene: TRBV5-1

CDR3aa: CASSYSRENTGELFF
CDR3nt: TGTGCCAGCAGTTACTCTCGGGAGAACACCGGGGAGCTGTTTTTT
j_gene: TRBJ2-2
abundance: .
d_gene: .
v_gene: TRBV6-5

CDR3aa: CASSFSGSSYNSPLHF
CDR3nt: TGTGCCAGCAGTTTTTCGGGGAGCTCCTATAATTCACCCCTCCACTTT
j_gene: TRBJ1-6
abundance: .
d_gene: .
v_gene: TRBV28

CDR3aa: CASSPQTGPSYEQYF
CDR3nt: TGTGCCAGCAGCCCACAGACGGGACCCTCCTACGAGCAGTACTTC
j_gene: TRBJ2-7
abundance: once
d_gene: .
v_gene: TRBV9

CDR3aa: CASSGNEQFF
CDR3nt: TGTGCCAGCAGCGGCAATGAGCAGTTCTTC
j_gene: TRBJ2-1
abundance: .
d_gene: .
v_gene: TRBV9

CDR3aa: CATSRVDRENSPLHF
CDR3nt: TGTGCCACCAGCAGGGTAGACAGAGAAAATTCACCCCTCCACTTT
j_gene: TRBJ1-6
abundance: .
d_gene: .
v_gene: TRBV15

CDR3aa: CASSRGGITGNTIYF
CDR3nt: TGTGCCAGTAGCCGAGGGGGCATCACTGGAAACACCATATATTTT
j_gene: TRBJ1-3
abundance: .
d_gene: TRBD1
v_gene: TRBV19

CDR3aa: CASSLASRSGANVLTF
CDR3nt: TGCGCCAGCAGCTTGGCTTCCCGCTCTGGGGCCAACGTCCTGACTTTC
j_gene: TRBJ2-6
abundance: .
d_gene: .
v_gene: TRBV5-1

CDR3aa: CASSFGGFENSPLHF
CDR3nt: TGTGCCAGCAGTTTTGGAGGGTTTGAGAATTCACCCCTCCACTTT
j_gene: TRBJ1-6
abundance: few
d_gene: .
v_gene: TRBV27

CDR3aa: CAIRGQANSPLHF
CDR3nt: TGTGCCATCAGGGGACAGGCCAATTCACCCCTCCACTTT
j_gene: TRBJ1-6
abundance: .
d_gene: TRBD1
v_gene: TRBV10-3